The 7 T cell receptor beta chains listed next were all sequenced from one sample in a study of beta chain features in type 1 diabetes. Every bit of the isolated RNA underwent reverse transcription, so sequencing read expressed TCRB transcripts. Libraries were prepared by immunoSEQ multiplex PCR; TCRdb keeps only in-frame clonotypes and omits some of them. The table shows fewer than 900,000 clones, with around a sixth occurring only once. Input material: naive CD4+ T cells from blood. The origin of the receptors is a woman aged 18-35 years in good health.

There are a few counts of this clone. CDR3 nucleotides: TGTGCCAGCAGCTCTAGGTGGGAGACCCAGTACTTC. Residues: CASSSRWETQYF. This sequence joins TRBV7-9 and TRBJ2-5, with unresolved D. V was shortened by 4 bases and J by 5 bases, with 8 bases between the two germline ends. The CDR3 covers 12 residues. The germline V gene encodes CDR1 SEHNR and CDR2 FQNEAQ (reference sequence).

This clone turned up a few times. Other DNA sequences from this sample encode an identical CDR3 as well. The chain is built from TRBV2 and TRBJ2-5; D not resolved. Germline assignment: CDR1 SNHLY and CDR2 FYNNEI. The CDR3 totals 10 residues. The V end lost 6 bases, the J end lost 8 bases, and 7 bases lay between the germline ends. The CDR3 loop reads CASRRETQYF. As DNA, the CDR3 is TGTGCCAGCAGAAGAGAAACCCAGTACTTC. Variable domain in full (rest from reference TRBV2 and TRBJ2-5): EPEVTQTPSHQVTQMGQEVILRCVPISNHLYFYWYRQILGQKVEFLVSFYNNEISEKSEIFDDQFSVERPDGSNFTLKIRSTKLEDSAMYFCASRRETQYFGPGTRLLVL.

This rearrangement joins TRBV28 to TRBJ2-6; 9 nucleotides agree with TRBD1. Trimming at V came to 2 bases and at J to 2 bases, leaving 4 bases not matched to a gene. The CDR3 is made up of 17 amino acids. Germline CDR1 reads MDHEN; CDR2 reads SYDVKM. The CDR3 bases are TGTGCCAGCAGTTTAACCCGACAGGGGGCTGGGGCCAACGTCCTGACTTTC. Translated: CASSLTRQGAGANVLTF.

The CDR3 loop is CASGPLWGGRSYEQYF. CDR3 nucleotide sequence: TGTGCTAGTGGACCCCTTTGGGGCGGGAGGTCCTACGAGCAGTACTTC. The J gene is TRBJ2-7, the V gene TRBV12-5, with TRBD2 identical over 8 bases. This CDR3 region has 16 residues. Germline V gives CDR1 LGHNT, CDR2 FRNRAP. Losses at the gene ends were 6 bases for V and 1 base for J; bases not matched to a gene: 11.

This chain joins TRBV28 and TRBJ2-7; the D call may be TRBD1 or TRBD2 (5 bases each). Looked up from germline, CDR1 is MDHEN and CDR2 is SYDVKM. V lost 8 bases and J 3 bases, leaving 14 bases between the germline ends. The CDR3 consists of 13 residues. CDR3 in DNA: TGTGCCAGCCGAGTGGGGGAACGCTACGAGCAGTACTTC. This encodes CASRVGERYEQYF. The whole variable domain, filled in from reference TRBV28 and TRBJ2-7, reads DVKVTQSSRYLVKRTGEKVFLECVQDMDHENMFWYRQDPGLGLRLIYFSYDVKMKEKGDIPEGYSVSREKKERFSLILESASTNQTSMYLCASRVGERYEQYFGPGTRLTVT.

This clone was detected a few times. The same CDR3 can be traced to other DNA sequences in this sample. This chain joins TRBV29-1 and TRBJ2-1; D remains unclear. This CDR3 has 10 residues. V was clipped by 6 bases and J by 4 bases, with 4 bases between them. Germline assignment: CDR1 SQVTM and CDR2 ANQGSEA. Here the CDR3 DNA reads TGCAGCGTCTCTTACAATGAGCAGTTCTTC. Its protein is CSVSYNEQFF.

This chain connects TRBV21-1 to TRBJ2-1; the table gives TRBD2 as D, unverified against the DNA. TRBV21-1 is recorded as a pseudogene. This CDR3 region has 13 residues. CDR3: CASTNEDYNEQFF. CDR3 sequence (DNA): TGTGCCAGCACCAATGAGGATTACAATGAGCAGTTCTTC.